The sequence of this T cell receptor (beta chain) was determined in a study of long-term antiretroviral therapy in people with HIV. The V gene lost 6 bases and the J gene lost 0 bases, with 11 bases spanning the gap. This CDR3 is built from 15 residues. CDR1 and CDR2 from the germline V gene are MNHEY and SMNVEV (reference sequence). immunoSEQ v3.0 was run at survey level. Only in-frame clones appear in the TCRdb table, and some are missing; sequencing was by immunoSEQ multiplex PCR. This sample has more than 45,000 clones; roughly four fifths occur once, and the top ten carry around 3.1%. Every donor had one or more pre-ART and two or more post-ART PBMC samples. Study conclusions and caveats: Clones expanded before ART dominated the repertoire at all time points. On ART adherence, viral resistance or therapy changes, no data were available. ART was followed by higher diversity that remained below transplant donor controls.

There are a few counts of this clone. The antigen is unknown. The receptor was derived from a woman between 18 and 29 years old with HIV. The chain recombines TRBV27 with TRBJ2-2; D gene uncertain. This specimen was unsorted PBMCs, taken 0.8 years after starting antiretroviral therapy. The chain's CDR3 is CASRSDNTNTGELFF. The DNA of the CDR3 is TGTGCCAGCAGATCAGACAATACGAACACCGGGGAGCTGTTTTTT.